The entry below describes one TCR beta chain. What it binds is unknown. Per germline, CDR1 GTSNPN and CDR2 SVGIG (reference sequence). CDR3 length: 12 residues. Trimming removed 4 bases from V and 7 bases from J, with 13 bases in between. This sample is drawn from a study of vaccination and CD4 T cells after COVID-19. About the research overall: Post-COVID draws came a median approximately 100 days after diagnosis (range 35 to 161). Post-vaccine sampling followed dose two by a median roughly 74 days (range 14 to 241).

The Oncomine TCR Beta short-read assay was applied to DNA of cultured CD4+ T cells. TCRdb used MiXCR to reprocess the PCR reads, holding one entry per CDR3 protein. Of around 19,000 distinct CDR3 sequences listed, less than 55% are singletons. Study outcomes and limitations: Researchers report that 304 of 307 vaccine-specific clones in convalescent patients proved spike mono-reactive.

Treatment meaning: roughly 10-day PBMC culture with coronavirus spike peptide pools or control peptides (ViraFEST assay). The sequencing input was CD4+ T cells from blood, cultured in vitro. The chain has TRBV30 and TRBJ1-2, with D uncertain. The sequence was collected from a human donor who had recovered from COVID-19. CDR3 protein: CAWTLLGPGYTF. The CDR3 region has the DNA TGTGCCTGGACTTTATTAGGCCCTGGCTACACCTTC.